A selection of T cell receptor beta chains follows, all from one sample in a study of T cells in tuberculosis. The data were produced by immunoSEQ multiplex PCR, yet TCRdb's version contains in-frame clones alone and is incomplete. Of 30,000 to 40,000 clones in the sample, approximately 96% were seen once. The specimen sequenced was PBMCs. The receptors were sampled from a donor aged 10 to 29 with latent tuberculosis or without tuberculosis infection. Each CDR3 is given with its conserved first and last residue. The D gene is left open where the match is weak. Some rows have no size entry. The others give once, few or many, or a class for an expanded clone.

j_call v_call clone_size d_call cdr3_aa cdr3_nt
TRBJ1-2 TRBV6-6 - TRBD1 CASSFDRAIGGYTF TGTGCCAGCAGTTTCGACAGGGCGATAGGAGGCTACACCTTC
TRBJ2-5 TRBV7-2 - - CASSPYVLADGEETQYF TGTGCCAGCAGCCCGTATGTCCTAGCCGACGGTGAAGAGACCCAGTACTTC
TRBJ1-4 TRBV25-1 - - CASSEIGATNEKLFF TGTGCCAGCAGTGAAATAGGAGCAACTAATGAAAAACTGTTTTTT
TRBJ1-1 TRBV6-5 - - CASSYSGGTEAFF TGTGCCAGCAGTTACTCCGGGGGTACTGAAGCTTTCTTT
TRBJ1-1 TRBV2 - - CASRWTITDEAFF TGTGCCAGCAGATGGACAATAACTGATGAAGCTTTCTTT
TRBJ2-2 TRBV6-1 - TRBD2 CASSENGRHTGELFF TGTGCCAGCAGTGAAAACGGGAGGCACACCGGGGAGCTGTTTTTT
TRBJ2-3 TRBV6-1 - - CASEEVRARDTQYF TGTGCCAGCGAGGAGGTACGGGCTAGGGATACGCAGTATTTT
TRBJ2-2 TRBV9 - - CASSVGGLGTGELFF TGTGCCAGCAGCGTAGGGGGCTTAGGCACCGGGGAGCTGTTTTTT
TRBJ2-7 TRBV11-2 - - CASSLGMGSGNEQYF TGTGCCAGCAGCTTAGGTATGGGTTCGGGAAACGAGCAGTACTTC
TRBJ2-1 TRBV4-1 - TRBD2 CASSQGLAAYNEQFF TGCGCCAGCAGCCAAGGACTAGCGGCCTACAATGAGCAGTTCTTC
TRBJ1-2 TRBV27 few - CASSPSRDNYGYTF TGTGCCAGCAGTCCCTCCAGGGATAACTATGGCTACACCTTC
TRBJ2-7 TRBV5-6 - - CASSGRTTNRVTYEQYF TGTGCCAGCAGCGGCAGAACTACGAACAGGGTGACCTACGAGCAGTACTTC
TRBJ2-6 TRBV29-1 once TRBD1 CSVEIRDRLDKRANVLTF TGCAGCGTTGAAATCCGGGACAGGTTGGATAAACGGGCCAACGTCCTGACTTTC
TRBJ1-5 TRBV19 - TRBD1 CASSATLQGVSPNQPQHF TGTGCCAGTAGTGCCACTCTCCAGGGGGTCTCCCCCAATCAGCCCCAGCATTTT